This is a list of T cell receptor beta chains from one sample in a study of T-cell reconstitution after alpha-beta-depleted transplantation in children. TCRdb recomputed calls from the PCR reads with MiXCR, one row per CDR3 protein. The sample includes approximately 350,000 distinct CDR3 sequences, 13% seen only once; the top ten take 4% to 5.5%. Sequences were derived from PBMCs, sampled from the stem cell graft. These receptors originate from a human donor who donated a stem cell graft to a child with Fanconi anemia. The CDR3 runs from the conserved cysteine through the conserved F or W. Fields, in order: CDR3 protein, CDR3 DNA, D gene, clone size, V gene, J gene. D genes are given only for firm matches. Size is omitted from some rows. Given values are once, few, many or a class for expanded clones.

CASSLAAWEQGTEAFF	TGTGCCAGCAGCTTGGCGGCATGGGAACAGGGGACTGAAGCTTTCTTT	TRBD1	few	TRBV5-6	TRBJ1-1
CAVDRARDSPLHF	TGTGCCGTGGACAGGGCGAGAGATTCACCCCTCCACTTT	TRBD1	-	TRBV7-2	TRBJ1-6
CATSDPRTGNTEAFF	TGTGCCACCAGTGACCCTAGGACAGGGAACACTGAAGCTTTCTTT	TRBD1	few	TRBV24-1	TRBJ1-1
CASSRTGTGFGETQYF	TGTGCCAGCAGCCGAACCGGGACAGGGTTCGGAGAGACCCAGTACTTC	TRBD1	many	TRBV3-1	TRBJ2-5
CASNVGSQPQHF	TGTGCCAGCAACGTAGGGTCTCAGCCCCAGCATTTT	-	-	TRBV12-3/TRBV12-4	TRBJ1-5
CASSLYRTPDTQYF	TGCGCCAGCAGCTTGTATAGGACCCCAGATACGCAGTATTTT	-	few	TRBV5-1	TRBJ2-3
CASSEGGPGFGGTEAFF	TGCGCCAGCAGTGAAGGGGGCCCAGGGTTCGGGGGGACTGAAGCTTTCTTT	TRBD1	-	TRBV10-2	TRBJ1-1
CASSLDEGIQTQYF	TGCGCCAGCAGCTTGGACGAGGGTATTCAGACCCAGTACTTC	-	many	TRBV5-1	TRBJ2-5
CASCATSGVYNEQFF	TGTGCCAGCTGCGCGACTAGCGGGGTTTACAATGAGCAGTTCTTC	TRBD2	-	TRBV18	TRBJ2-1
CASSPLSGGETQYF	TGTGCCAGCAGCCCCCTTAGCGGGGGGGAGACCCAGTACTTC	TRBD2	many	TRBV9	TRBJ2-5
CSASVYGGNQPQHF	TGCAGTGCTTCGGTTTACGGGGGCAATCAGCCCCAGCATTTT	-	many	TRBV20-1	TRBJ1-5
CASSPSTVETQYF	TGTGCCAGCAGTCCCTCGACGGTAGAGACCCAGTACTTC	-	-	TRBV6-2/TRBV6-3	TRBJ2-5
CASSLGRGSSSYNEQFF	TGCGCCAGCAGCCTCGGACGAGGATCGAGCTCCTACAATGAGCAGTTCTTC	-	-	TRBV5-1	TRBJ2-1
CAIRQIPTGELFF	TGTGCCATCAGACAGATTCCAACCGGGGAGCTGTTTTTT	-	few	TRBV10-3	TRBJ2-2
CASSLATSAYNEQFF	TGCGCCAGCAGCTTGGCCACATCAGCTTACAATGAGCAGTTCTTC	-	few	TRBV5-1	TRBJ2-1
CASRIAGLPDQPQHF	TGTGCCAGCAGAATAGCTGGACTGCCTGATCAGCCCCAGCATTTT	-	few	TRBV12-3/TRBV12-4	TRBJ1-5
CASSRTAFYGYTF	TGTGCCAGCAGCCGGACAGCATTCTATGGCTACACCTTC	-	-	TRBV7-2	TRBJ1-2
CASAPSGTQETQYF	TGTGCCAGCGCCCCATCGGGGACCCAAGAGACCCAGTACTTC	-	-	TRBV6-1	TRBJ2-5
CAISEPRTKNIQYF	TGTGCCATCAGTGAGCCGCGGACCAAAAACATTCAGTACTTC	-	-	TRBV10-3	TRBJ2-4
CASSLPAAKNIQYF	TGTGCCAGCAGCCTTCCCGCGGCCAAAAACATTCAGTACTTC	-	few	TRBV3-1	TRBJ2-4
CASSFTGQNSEQYF	TGTGCCAGCAGCTTCACGGGACAGAACAGCGAGCAGTACTTC	TRBD1	-	TRBV7-9	TRBJ2-7
CASSLGSSPNEQFF	TGTGCCAGCAGCTTAGGGTCTAGCCCCAATGAGCAGTTCTTC	-	-	TRBV7-6	TRBJ2-1
CASLKTGSNTEAFF	TGTGCCAGCCTAAAGACAGGATCAAACACTGAAGCTTTCTTT	-	-	TRBV6-1	TRBJ1-1
CSARKGALENEQFF	TGCAGTGCTAGAAAGGGGGCGCTGGAGAATGAGCAGTTCTTC	TRBD1	-	TRBV20-1	TRBJ2-1
CASSRSESTYEQYF	TGTGCCAGCTCGAGGTCCGAATCCACCTACGAGCAGTACTTC	-	-	TRBV18	TRBJ2-7
CASSLSRSGQGGEQFF	TGTGCCAGCAGTCTCTCCCGATCCGGACAGGGCGGTGAGCAGTTCTTC	TRBD1	many	TRBV27	TRBJ2-1
CASSQEPLPSTDTQYF	TGTGCCAGCTCACAAGAACCTTTACCTAGCACAGATACGCAGTATTTT	-	-	TRBV18	TRBJ2-3
CASSITPTASSYNEQFF	TGTGCCAGCAGCATCACCCCGACAGCGAGCTCCTACAATGAGCAGTTCTTC	-	many	TRBV7-9	TRBJ2-1
CASSIGAPGVTEAFF	TGTGCCAGTAGTATTGGGGCGCCAGGGGTGACTGAAGCTTTCTTT	-	few	TRBV19	TRBJ1-1
CASSDKTYTGELFF	TGCGCCAGCAGCGACAAAACGTACACCGGGGAGCTGTTTTTT	-	many	TRBV5-1	TRBJ2-2
CASSGRQIYNEQFF	TGTGCCAGCAGCGGCCGACAGATCTACAATGAGCAGTTCTTC	-	few	TRBV25-1	TRBJ2-1
CASSRASRNNEQFF	TGTGCCAGCAGCCGGGCCTCTCGGAACAATGAGCAGTTCTTC	-	many	TRBV9	TRBJ2-1
CASSLAGGGTEAFF	TGTGCCAGCAGTTTAGCGGGGGGTGGGACTGAAGCTTTCTTT	-	many	TRBV5-1	TRBJ1-1
CASSLAPNTDRNQPQHF	TGTGCCAGCAGCCTTGCCCCAAATACCGACAGGAATCAGCCCCAGCATTTT	-	many	TRBV5-5	TRBJ1-5
CASSPLWDRDEQFF	TGTGCCAGCTCACCACTCTGGGACAGGGATGAGCAGTTCTTC	TRBD1	few	TRBV18	TRBJ2-1
CASSQDAGRKTSGGFTDTQYF	TGTGCCAGCAGCCAAGACGCCGGCAGGAAGACTAGCGGGGGTTTCACAGATACGCAGTATTTT	TRBD2	-	TRBV4-2	TRBJ2-3
CASSQDLLGISEINYGYTF	TGCGCCAGCAGCCAAGATCTTCTGGGCATCTCGGAAATCAACTATGGCTACACCTTC	-	-	TRBV4-3	TRBJ1-2
CASSQDSGQGFSEAFF	TGTGCCAGCAGCCAAGATTCGGGACAGGGCTTCTCTGAAGCTTTCTTT	TRBD1	-	TRBV3-1	TRBJ1-1
CASSLPGQGGSYGYTF	TGCGCCAGCAGCTTGCCAGGACAGGGGGGCTCTTATGGCTACACCTTC	TRBD1	few	TRBV5-1	TRBJ1-2
CASSLGPGQGSTEAFF	TGTGCCAGCAGCCTGGGTCCGGGACAGGGAAGCACTGAAGCTTTCTTT	TRBD1	few	TRBV5-6	TRBJ1-1
CSARRVAEAYEQYF	TGCAGTGCTAGAAGAGTAGCGGAGGCCTACGAGCAGTACTTC	-	-	TRBV20-1	TRBJ2-7
CASTWEGMGTEAFF	TGTGCCAGCACCTGGGAGGGAATGGGCACTGAAGCTTTCTTT	-	few	TRBV6-1	TRBJ1-1
CASSLSRPLNTGELFF	TGTGCCAGCAGTTTGAGTCGACCTCTGAACACCGGGGAGCTGTTTTTT	-	many	TRBV28	TRBJ2-2
CASSEATGRGEQFF	TGTGCCAGCAGTGAAGCGACAGGAAGGGGTGAGCAGTTCTTC	-	many	TRBV2	TRBJ2-1
CASSSGTGWEETQYF	TGCGCCAGCAGCTCCGGGACAGGGTGGGAAGAGACCCAGTACTTC	TRBD1	many	TRBV5-1	TRBJ2-5
CASSLYMGEQFF	TGTGCCAGCAGCTTATACATGGGGGAGCAGTTCTTC	-	many	TRBV7-6	TRBJ2-1
CASGSTGGPDTQYF	TGCGCCAGCGGATCAACCGGGGGGCCCGATACGCAGTATTTT	-	-	TRBV5-1	TRBJ2-3
CASSYSITQETQYF	TGTGCCAGCAGTTACAGTATTACCCAAGAGACCCAGTACTTC	-	-	TRBV6-5	TRBJ2-5
CASSLVSRTYEQYF	TGTGCCAGCAGCTTAGTGTCCAGAACCTACGAGCAGTACTTC	-	many	TRBV7-2	TRBJ2-7
CASSEGGATGELFF	TGTGCCAGCAGCGAGGGTGGAGCCACCGGGGAGCTGTTTTTT	-	-	TRBV9	TRBJ2-2